Reported below is one TCR beta chain. Its antigen is still unknown. A much larger clone lies a single base off, so this may be a read error. The sample comes from a study of T-cell memory formation after mild COVID-19. The CDR3 is 17 residues long. Germline V gene lookup returns CDR1 SGHRS and CDR2 YFSETQ. Losses at the gene ends were 5 bases for V and 5 bases for J; bases not matched to a gene: 15. Whole-study results and caveats: Cross-reactive memory apparently joined, as some responding clones appeared in pre-infection memory. Contracting CD4+ clones lay largely in CM and EM, with CD8+ ones residing in EMRA.

Employing constant-segment primers, 5'RACE generated TCR alpha and TCR beta cDNA libraries bearing sample barcodes and UMIs. TCRdb re-called the 5' RACE reads through MiXCR, storing one row per CDR3 protein. Of some 320,000 distinct CDR3 sequences listed, around 15% are singletons. The chain recombines TRBV5-1 with TRBJ2-2; the match to TRBD2 covers 7 bases. What was sequenced was PBMCs or a T cell subset sorted from them (not recorded which). This clonotype originated in a young man who had mild COVID-19 (a few samples of this study predate the infection). Cell type and time point are not known. CDR3 nucleotides: TGCGCCAGCAGGCGCGAAACGGGGGGAAGTGGAACCGGGGAGCTGTTTTTT. Residues: CASRRETGGSGTGELFF.